Presented here are 12 T cell receptor beta chains from one specimen sequenced in a study of regulatory T cells in long-lasting Graves disease. Documented time point: persistent/refractory GD, antithyroid drugs over 5 years with positive TRAb. Preparation of the TCR library used RNA extracted from PBMCs. Libraries of TCR beta came from iRepertoire HTBI primers plus Arm-PCR of CDR3 regions. TCRdb analysed the multiplex PCR reads with MiXCR anew, one entry per CDR3 protein. The data show hundreds of thousands of distinct CDR3 sequences, 25% to 35% seen once. The input for sequencing was peripheral blood mononuclear cells (PBMCs), taken when the disease was refractory, from a patient treated with antithyroid drugs. These receptors were taken from a female donor with Graves disease.

This clonotype was seen a few times. This chain links TRBV20-1 with TRBJ2-2; D gene uncertain. This CDR3 has 15 residues. Germline V gene sequence: CDR1 DFQATT, CDR2 SNEGSKA (reference sequence). With 0 bases removed from V and 3 bases from J, the gap between germline ends came to 11 bases. As DNA, the CDR3 is TGCAGTGCTAGAGATCGGCAGTTAGACACCGGGGAGCTGTTTTTT. It yields the protein CSARDRQLDTGELFF.

This clonotype occurred a few times. V is TRBV24-1 and J is TRBJ1-5; 7 bases fit TRBD1. This CDR3 has 15 residues. CDR1 and CDR2 from the germline V gene are KGHDR and SFDVKD. The junction had 8 bases not matched to a gene; V was cut back by 6 bases and J by 4 bases. The CDR3 DNA sequence: TGTGCCACCAGTAGACGAGGGGGCCGAAATCAGCCCCAGCATTTT. Its translation: CATSRRGGRNQPQHF.

This clonotype was seen more than once but under ten times. The chain is built from TRBV28 and TRBJ2-5; possible D gene TRBD2, 5 bases. Germline-derived CDR1 and CDR2 are MDHEN and SYDVKM. CDR3 size: 14 residues. Trimming took off 6 bases at V and 5 bases at J, with 16 bases between the two ends. The CDR3 region has the DNA TGTGCCAGCAGGGTCTCGCGGGTTGGTGAGACCCAGTACTTC. The encoded protein is CASRVSRVGETQYF.

This clonotype has a count of ten or more. This chain links TRBV28 with TRBJ1-2; TRBD1 agrees at 9 bases. The J segment lost 8 bases and the V segment lost 4 bases, leaving 2 bases of the junction unmatched. Germline CDR1 and CDR2: MDHEN and SYDVKM. The CDR3 consists of 12 residues. The CDR3 is CASSSGQGGYTF. CDR3 sequence (DNA): TGTGCCAGCAGTTCGGGACAGGGAGGCTACACCTTC.

This clonotype appeared a few times. This chain connects TRBV10-3 to TRBJ2-7; D might be TRBD1 (6 bases). The CDR3 contains 13 residues. V was trimmed by 10 bases and J by 2 bases, leaving 15 bases between them. Germline V CDR1 and CDR2: ENHRY, SYGVKD. The CDR3 sequence: CANAQGITYEQYF. Written as DNA, the CDR3 is TGTGCCAACGCACAGGGAATCACCTACGAGCAGTACTTC.

This clonotype has a handful of counts. The genes are TRBV6-1 and TRBJ1-2, with D tentatively TRBD1 (6 bases). Germline V gene data show CDR1 as MNHNS and CDR2 as SASEGT. V lost 5 bases to trimming and J lost 8 bases, with 15 bases between them. The length of the CDR3 is 13 residues. CDR3 in DNA: TGTGCCAGCAGTACGAGGGGGGCGATCGGCTACACCTTC. Translating it yields CASSTRGAIGYTF.

The gene calls are TRBV11-2 and TRBJ2-7; D not resolved. This CDR3 has 11 residues. V lost 5 bases to trimming and J lost 5 bases, with 7 bases between them. Germline V gene sequence: CDR1 SGHAT, CDR2 FQNNGV. The CDR3 region is CASSNANEQYF. DNA for the CDR3: TGTGCCAGCAGCAACGCCAACGAGCAGTACTTC.

This chain links TRBV27 with TRBJ2-7; D ambiguous. This CDR3 region has 13 residues. Germline lookup yields CDR1 MNHEY and CDR2 SMNVEV (reference sequence). Trimming removed 6 bases from V and 1 base from J, with 10 bases in between. The CDR3 is CASRSTASYEQYF. The CDR3, as DNA: TGTGCCAGCAGGAGTACAGCTTCCTACGAGCAGTACTTC.

This chain connects TRBV4-1 to TRBJ2-7; the D gene is possibly TRBD2 (6 bases). Trimming removed 3 bases from V and 3 bases from J, with 12 bases in between. CDR3 length: 14 residues. CDR1 MGHRA and CDR2 YSYEKL come from the germline V gene. CDR3: CASSHAGTFYEQYF. The CDR3 DNA reads as TGCGCCAGCAGCCATGCCGGGACTTTCTACGAGCAGTACTTC.

The chain employs TRBV7-3 and TRBJ1-3; D is perhaps TRBD1 (6 bases). The V and J ends lost 5 bases and 0 bases respectively, with 14 bases between them. Germline CDR1 and CDR2: SGHTA and FQGTGA. The CDR3 contains 16 residues. Here the CDR3 reads CASSMQTGLSGNTIYF. As DNA, the CDR3 is TGTGCCAGCAGCATGCAAACAGGGCTCTCTGGAAACACCATATATTTT.

The chain has TRBV19 and TRBJ2-7, with a weak D call TRBD2 (5 bases). Germline assignment: CDR1 LNHDA and CDR2 SQIVND (reference sequence). The V and J ends lost 4 bases and 2 bases respectively, with 12 bases between them. The CDR3 is 14 residues long. CDR3 DNA sequence: TGTGCCAGTAGTAAGGGTACCGGGGCCTACGAGCAGTACTTC. Residues: CASSKGTGAYEQYF. The variable domain in full, with the rest retrieved from reference TRBV19 and TRBJ2-7, is DGGITQSPKYLFRKEGQNVTLSCEQNLNHDAMYWYRQDPGQGLRLIYYSQIVNDFQKGDIAEGYSVSREKKESFPLTVTSAQKNPTAFYLCASSKGTGAYEQYFGPGTRLTVT.

The genes are TRBV18 and TRBJ2-7, with D perhaps TRBD1 (8 bases). Trimming took 2 bases from V and 2 from J, leaving 13 bases between them. Per the germline V gene, CDR1 is KGHSH and CDR2 is LQKENI. The CDR3 is 15 residues long. The CDR3 bases are TGTGCCAGCTCACCAAACAGGGGGGGAACCTACGAGCAGTACTTC. It is translated as CASSPNRGGTYEQYF. The whole variable domain, remainder taken from reference TRBV18 and TRBJ2-7, is NAGVMQNPRHLVRRRGQEARLRCSPMKGHSHVYWYRQLPEEGLKFMVYLQKENIIDESGMPKERFSAEFPKEGPSILRIQQVVRGDSAAYFCASSPNRGGTYEQYFGPGTRLTVT.